This TCR beta chain is drawn from a study of blood T cell repertoires in COVID-19. As for the study in general: Specimens from acute and convalescent COVID-19 originated in the United States, Italy and Spain. Sample material is recorded as cDNA or gDNA derived from T cells, B-cell-depleted T cells, or PBMCs.

V lost 7 bases to trimming and J lost 3 bases, with 13 bases between them. Germline loops: CDR1 SNHLY, CDR2 FYNNEI. The CDR3 runs 13 residues. In the original processing: Estimates of nucleated cell counts were drawn from the amplification of reference gene primers. Profiling relied on immunoSEQ multiplex PCR, and the TCRdb table lists in-frame clones only, not all of them. V and J calls and clone size are given by that table; D and trimming were obtained from the DNA. The sample carries 35,000 to 50,000 clones, about four fifths recorded once. This clone was counted a few times. This receptor was identified in a woman older than 75 with acute or convalescent COVID-19. The sample was peripheral blood. J is TRBJ2-7 and V is TRBV2; D may be TRBD1 (5 bases). The CDR3 sequence is CASKGNSIYEQYF. CDR3 sequence (DNA): TGTGCCAGCAAGGGGAATTCGATCTACGAGCAGTACTTC.